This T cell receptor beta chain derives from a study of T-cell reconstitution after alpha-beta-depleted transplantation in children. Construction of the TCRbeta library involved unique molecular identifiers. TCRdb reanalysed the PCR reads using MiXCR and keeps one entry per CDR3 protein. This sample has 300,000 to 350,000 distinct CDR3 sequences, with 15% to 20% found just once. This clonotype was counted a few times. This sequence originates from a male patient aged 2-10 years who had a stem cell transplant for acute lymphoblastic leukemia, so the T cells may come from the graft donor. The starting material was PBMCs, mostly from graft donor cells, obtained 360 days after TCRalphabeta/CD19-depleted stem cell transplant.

The CDR3 protein is CASSLASPGETQYF. For the CDR3, the DNA is TGCGCCAGCAGCTTGGCAAGCCCGGGAGAGACCCAGTACTTC. The V and J genes are TRBV5-1 and TRBJ2-5; D gene unclear. CDR3 length equals 14 residues. Germline assignment: CDR1 SGHRS and CDR2 YFSETQ. Between the trimmed V and J ends, which lost 0 bases and 4 bases, there was a span of 10 bases.